The rows below give T cell receptor beta chains drawn from one sample of a study of T cell responses to AZD1222 COVID-19 vaccine. Using immunoSEQ multiplex PCR, the repertoire was profiled, and TCRdb retains in-frame clones only, with some absent. Of 100,000 to 150,000 clones detected, 70% to 90% appear once; the ten largest clones hold approximately 5.9%. The input for sequencing was peripheral blood, taken on day 0 of AZD1222 vaccination. The receptor source for this set is an adult in good health. Each CDR3 is given with its conserved first and last residue. D genes are given only for firm matches. Expanded clones get a size class; other rows say once, few or many, or leave the size out.

v_call,j_call,d_call,clone_size,cdr3_aa,cdr3_nt
TRBV27,TRBJ1-4,TRBD1,NA,CASSFRTGPLRHEKLFF,TGTGCCAGCAGTTTCCGGACAGGGCCCCTTCGGCATGAAAAACTGTTTTTT
TRBV19,TRBJ1-6,TRBD1,NA,CASSPMDRDNSPLHF,TGTGCCAGTAGTCCAATGGACAGGGATAATTCACCCCTCCACTTT
TRBV27,TRBJ1-3,NA,NA,CASGSGAVPGNTIYF,TGTGCCAGCGGGTCCGGGGCGGTTCCGGGAAACACCATATATTTT
TRBV5-6,TRBJ2-7,NA,once,CASSFFQVSYEQYF,TGTGCCAGCAGCTTCTTCCAGGTCTCCTACGAGCAGTACTTC
TRBV29-1,TRBJ1-5,NA,NA,CSVRGDNNQPQHF,TGCAGCGTGAGGGGGGACAACAATCAGCCCCAGCATTTT
TRBV5-6,TRBJ2-7,NA,NA,CASRQGGFIGEQYF,TGTGCCAGCAGACAGGGTGGGTTTATCGGCGAGCAGTACTTC
TRBV7-2,TRBJ1-2,NA,NA,CASSPMRGPQIGGYTF,TGTGCCAGCAGCCCGATGAGAGGGCCTCAGATTGGGGGCTACACCTTC
TRBV5-6,TRBJ1-2,TRBD1,NA,CASSLGTGYGYTF,TGTGCCAGCAGCTTGGGGACAGGCTATGGCTACACCTTC
TRBV5-1,TRBJ2-3,NA,NA,CASSLRLVTDTQYF,TGCGCCAGCAGCTTGAGGCTAGTCACAGATACGCAGTATTTT
TRBV3-1/TRBV3-2,TRBJ2-3,NA,NA,CASSQGPDRNTQYF,TGTGCCAGCAGCCAAGGACCCGACCGTAATACGCAGTATTTT
TRBV4-1,TRBJ2-7,TRBD1,NA,CASTLSPSGGRAEQYF,TGCGCCAGCACCCTCTCCCCTTCAGGGGGCCGTGCAGAGCAGTACTTC
TRBV19,TRBJ1-5,TRBD1,NA,CASRRDRGGDQPQHF,TGTGCCAGTAGGCGGGACAGGGGAGGTGATCAGCCCCAGCATTTT
TRBV4-1,TRBJ2-5,NA,NA,CASSQGGTQYF,TGCGCCAGCAGCCAAGGGGGGACCCAGTACTTC
TRBV3-1/TRBV3-2,TRBJ1-3,NA,NA,CASRPSSGNTIYF,TGTGCCAGCAGGCCCAGCTCTGGAAACACCATATATTTT
TRBV6-1,TRBJ2-2,NA,NA,CASSDITGLVTGELFF,TGTGCCAGCAGTGATATTACGGGTTTAGTCACCGGGGAGCTGTTTTTT
TRBV27,TRBJ1-2,TRBD1,NA,CASRPWDRGNGYTF,TGTGCCAGCAGACCCTGGGACAGGGGAAATGGCTACACCTTC
TRBV5-4,TRBJ2-5,NA,once,CASGGLETQYF,TGTGCCAGCGGGGGCTTAGAGACCCAGTACTTC
TRBV7-9,TRBJ1-2,TRBD1,NA,CASSYLTGPYGYTF,TGTGCCAGCAGCTACTTGACAGGGCCCTATGGCTACACCTTC
TRBV2,TRBJ1-6,NA,NA,CASSASGYSSYNSPLHF,TGTGCCAGCAGTGCCTCCGGGTACAGTTCCTATAATTCACCCCTCCACTTT
TRBV19,TRBJ1-1,TRBD1,NA,CASNPTDRTNTEAFF,TGTGCCAGTAACCCGACGGACAGGACGAACACTGAAGCTTTCTTT
TRBV25-1,TRBJ1-5,NA,NA,CASSGRNSNQPQHF,TGTGCCAGCAGTGGACGGAATAGCAATCAGCCCCAGCATTTT
TRBV2,TRBJ1-5,NA,NA,CASTQEGSNQPQHF,TGTGCCAGCACCCAAGAGGGGAGCAATCAGCCCCAGCATTTT
TRBV2,TRBJ2-5,NA,NA,CASDGQGGQARQETQYF,TGTGCCAGCGATGGGCAAGGAGGGCAGGCGAGACAAGAGACCCAGTACTTC
TRBV5-1,TRBJ2-5,TRBD2,NA,CASSLIAGVKETQYF,TGCGCCAGCAGCTTGATTGCGGGGGTAAAAGAGACCCAGTACTTC
TRBV29-1,TRBJ1-3,NA,NA,CSVVRGSGNTIYF,TGCAGCGTGGTGCGAGGCTCTGGAAACACCATATATTTT
TRBV6-1,TRBJ2-2,NA,NA,CASSSARTNTGELFF,TGTGCCAGCAGCAGTGCCAGAACGAACACCGGGGAGCTGTTTTTT
TRBV29-1,TRBJ1-4,NA,NA,CSATTGAEKLFF,TGCAGCGCAACCACAGGAGCTGAAAAACTGTTTTTT